One sample yielded the 12 T cell receptor beta chains listed below, sequenced in a study of blood T cell repertoires in COVID-19 (dated by TCRdb to the early 2020s). To prepare the library, the immunoSEQ multiplex PCR assay was applied. The source is immuneACCESS, and TCRdb retained only in-frame sequences with V and J called. Part of the clones is not carried over; for the studies checked, unresolved V genes explain less than half of this, and the remainder is unexplained. The sample table records over 100,000 clones; 70% to 90% of these occur just once. 1.4% to 1.5% of the sample rests with the top ten. The sample taken for sequencing was peripheral blood. These receptors came from a man in his forties with acute or convalescent COVID-19.

This CDR3 is CASRVGTGGAETQYF. Here the CDR3 DNA reads TGTGCCAGCAGGGTAGGGACAGGGGGCGCGGAGACCCAGTACTTC. The chain couples TRBV7-6 to TRBJ2-5; 12 bases agree with TRBD1. CDR3 length equals 15 residues. V shed 6 bases and J 5 bases; nucleotides not matched to a gene: 7. In germline, CDR1 is SGHVS, CDR2 FNYEAQ.

The chain carries TRBV15 and TRBJ1-1; D is unresolved. Deletions cut 0 bases from V and 2 bases from J, with 10 bases between. The CDR3 covers 15 residues. Per germline, CDR1 LNHNV and CDR2 YYDKDF (reference sequence). The CDR3 sequence: CATSRDEAVNTEAFF. In DNA form, the CDR3 reads TGTGCCACCAGCAGAGATGAGGCGGTCAACACTGAAGCTTTCTTT.

This clone was recorded a few times. The CDR3 is CSVQRGASSGNTIYF. The CDR3 DNA follows: TGCAGCGTCCAACGCGGGGCAAGCTCTGGAAACACCATATATTTT. The chain joins TRBV29-1 to TRBJ1-3, with D perhaps TRBD1 (5 bases). Germline CDR1 reads SQVTM; CDR2 reads ANQGSEA. V shed 6 bases and J shed 0 bases, with 15 bases lying between them. The CDR3 has 15 amino acids.

This clone was detected once. V and J are TRBV11-2 and TRBJ2-5; 13 bases are a match to TRBD2. Trimming removed 7 bases from V and 5 bases from J; junction bases left unmatched: 19. Germline CDR1 is SGHAT and CDR2 is FQNNGV. The CDR3 is made up of 19 amino acids. In DNA form, the CDR3 reads TGTGCCAGCACCCATTCGACTAGCGGGGGGCGGGTTGAGACGGAGACCCAGTACTTC. Its translation: CASTHSTSGGRVETETQYF.

The chain employs TRBV19 and TRBJ1-2; 10 bases align to TRBD1. This CDR3 has 13 amino acids. The V segment lost 9 bases and the J segment 8 bases; nucleotides outside the gene matches: 9. CDR1 is LNHDA and CDR2 is SQIVND in the germline V gene (reference sequence). The CDR3 sequence: CASGRDRGIGYTF. The DNA for the CDR3 is TGTGCCAGCGGCAGGGACAGGGGTATCGGCTACACCTTC.

The J gene is TRBJ1-4, the V gene TRBV27; D ambiguous. The V end was cut by 5 bases, the J end by 8 bases, with 12 bases between. CDR3 length: 13 amino acids. From germline, CDR1 is MNHEY and CDR2 SMNVEV (reference sequence). CDR3 DNA: TGTGCCAGCAGTAGGCGGATCGGGGAAAAACTGTTTTTT. Its protein is CASSRRIGEKLFF.

This clone was seen more than once but under ten times. The chain employs TRBV7-9 and TRBJ1-1, with 8 bases identical to TRBD1. Germline V lookup: CDR1 SEHNR, CDR2 FQNEAQ (reference sequence). The V gene end was trimmed by 8 bases and the J gene end by 5 bases; junction bases not matched to a gene: 10. This CDR3 is 14 amino acids long. For the CDR3, the DNA is TGTGCCAGCGTCGGGCAGGGGGCCGGGACTGAAGCTTTCTTT. Protein sequence: CASVGQGAGTEAFF.

This chain links TRBV5-1 with TRBJ2-5, with 10 bases identical to TRBD1. V shed 7 bases, J shed 2 bases, and the junction held 5 bases outside the gene matches. Germline values: CDR1 SGHRS, CDR2 YFSETQ. The CDR3 runs to 14 residues. The DNA of the CDR3 is TGCGCCAGCGCGGACAGGGGGAGTCAAGAGACCCAGTACTTC. Translation gives CASADRGSQETQYF.

The rearrangement joins TRBV2 to TRBJ1-4; TRBD1 is a possible D gene (6 bases). The CDR3 has 14 amino acids. Germline V gene lookup returns CDR1 SNHLY and CDR2 FYNNEI. The V end was cut by 8 bases, the J end by 10 bases, with 20 bases between. The CDR3 nucleotides are TGTGCCAGCCTAGCCGGGACGGGACACATAAAACTGTTTTTT. This encodes CASLAGTGHIKLFF.

The chain links TRBV10-3 to TRBJ2-7; D is possibly TRBD2 (6 bases). V was cut by 7 bases and J by 1 base, with 11 bases left in between. CDR1 and CDR2 (germline): ENHRY, SYGVKD. This CDR3 has 13 residues. The CDR3 coding sequence is TGTGCCATCAAGGGGCGGGATTCCTACGAGCAGTACTTC. Protein: CAIKGRDSYEQYF.

The chain recombines TRBV21-1 with TRBJ2-5; the table's D gene call, TRBD2, was not cross checked with the DNA. TRBV21-1 counts as a pseudogene. CDR3 length: 16 residues. The CDR3 coding sequence is TGTGCCAGCAGCAATCTCACTAAAGGAACCCAAGAGACCCAGTACTTC. It specifies CASSNLTKGTQETQYF.

V gene TRBV5-7 combines with J gene TRBJ2-7, with D perhaps matching TRBD2 (6 bases). TRBV5-7 is identified as an open reading frame with a role that is uncertain. The CDR3 is 14 amino acids. V lost 4 bases and J lost 3, with 14 bases in between. The CDR3 DNA is TGTGCCAGCAGCGGGGGACTGGGCGGCTACGAGCAGTACTTC. Translated, it gives CASSGGLGGYEQYF.